The 28 T cell receptor beta chains presented below share a single source sample, sequenced in a study of blood T cell repertoires in COVID-19. The data were produced by immunoSEQ multiplex PCR, yet TCRdb's version contains in-frame clones alone and is incomplete. Of 250,000 to 300,000 clones in the sample, 70% to 90% are singletons; the top ten hold about 5%. Sequenced material: peripheral blood. Receptors were obtained from a man aged 60 to 69 who had recovered from COVID-19.

This clone showed up just once. The chain combines TRBV19 with TRBJ1-5; D possibly corresponds to TRBD1 (5 bases). This CDR3 is built from 14 residues. The V end was cut by 4 bases, the J end by 1 base, with 8 bases between. In germline, CDR1 is LNHDA, CDR2 SQIVND (reference sequence). CDR3 sequence: CASSTRQSNQPQHF. The CDR3 DNA sequence: TGTGCCAGTAGTACCAGACAGAGCAATCAGCCCCAGCATTTT.

V usage is TRBV5-6 and J usage is TRBJ1-1; a weak D match, TRBD1 (5 bases). CDR3 length: 15 residues. Per the germline V gene, CDR1 is SGHDT and CDR2 is YYEEEE. V lost 2 bases to trimming and J lost 4 bases, with 15 bases between them. The CDR3 here is CASSLTGGLGTEAFF. The CDR3 DNA reads as TGTGCCAGCAGCTTAACGGGGGGTTTAGGCACTGAAGCTTTCTTT.

The chain carries TRBV3-1 (or the pseudogene TRBV3-2) and TRBJ2-7; 13 bases map to TRBD2. Germline assignment: CDR1 LGHDT and CDR2 YNNKEL (reference sequence). V trimming: 4 bases; J trimming: 0 bases; junction bases outside the gene matches: 6. The CDR3 length is 17 residues. This CDR3 reads CASSLGLAGPSSYEQYF. The CDR3 bases are TGTGCCAGCAGCCTGGGACTAGCGGGGCCGTCCTCCTACGAGCAGTACTTC.

The gene calls are TRBV10-2 and TRBJ2-5, with TRBD1 matching 10 bases. The CDR3 extends over 15 amino acids. Germline loops: CDR1 WSHSY, CDR2 SAAADI. The J segment lost 5 bases and the V segment lost 6 bases, leaving 9 bases of the junction unmatched. For the CDR3, the DNA is TGCGCCAGCAGCGCCGGGACAGGGGCCCGGGAGACCCAGTACTTC. Translation gives CASSAGTGARETQYF.

This clone was recorded only once. The chain carries TRBV5-1 and TRBJ2-1, with 8 positions matching TRBD2. V dropped 0 bases and J dropped 7; count of bases not matched to a gene: 15. Germline V gene lookup returns CDR1 SGHRS and CDR2 YFSETQ. The CDR3 sequence is 18 residues long. In nucleotides, the CDR3 is TGCGCCAGCAGCTTGGCCCCAGCGGGAGTTACGGTTTCTAATGAGCAGTTCTTC. This codes for CASSLAPAGVTVSNEQFF.

The genes are TRBV12-3 or TRBV12-4 and TRBJ2-1; D remains ambiguous. This CDR3 region has 12 residues. V lost 2 bases, J lost 9 bases, and 8 bases lay in between. The CDR3 coding sequence is TGTGCCAGCAGTTTATTCGAGCGTGAGCAGTTCTTC. Translated, it gives CASSLFEREQFF.

This clone was seen a few times. The genes are TRBV30 and TRBJ1-5; D unresolved. CDR1 and CDR2 from the germline V gene are GTSNPN and SVGIG (reference sequence). V was clipped by 0 bases and J by 7 bases, with 13 bases between them. This CDR3 comprises 14 residues. This CDR3 is CAWSVTRGGQPQHF. CDR3 DNA: TGTGCCTGGAGTGTAACCCGGGGTGGGCAGCCCCAGCATTTT.

The rearrangement joins TRBV7-2 to TRBJ2-1; TRBD2 matches at 7 bases. The CDR3 length is 15 residues. The germline V gene has CDR1 SGHTA and CDR2 FQGNSA. Losses at the gene ends were 2 bases for V and 12 bases for J; bases not matched to a gene: 13. This chain's CDR3 is CASSLSLAAAMGQFF. The CDR3 DNA reads as TGTGCCAGCAGCTTAAGTCTAGCGGCAGCTATGGGGCAGTTCTTC.

This chain uses TRBV18 with TRBJ1-5; weak D call: TRBD1 (6 bases). V was pared by 2 bases and J by 6 bases, with 11 bases between. The CDR3 is 14 residues long. Germline CDR1 KGHSH, CDR2 LQKENI. In nucleotides, the CDR3 is TGTGCCAGCTCACCAGGGGGGGCGGGTCAGCCCCAGCATTTT. It codes for CASSPGGAGQPQHF.

The V call is TRBV7-2, the J call TRBJ1-5; TRBD1 matches 8 bases. CDR3 length: 17 amino acids. The V gene's germline CDR1 is SGHTA and CDR2 FQGNSA. V lost 1 base to trimming and J lost 5 bases; unmatched junction nucleotides: 10. CDR3 in amino acids: CASSLDRGSQSYQPQHF. CDR3 coding DNA: TGTGCCAGCAGCTTAGACAGGGGGTCGCAGTCATATCAGCCCCAGCATTTT.

This chain uses TRBV3-1 (or the pseudogene TRBV3-2) with TRBJ1-2; 8 bases agree with TRBD1. CDR1 is LGHDT, CDR2 YNNKEL, per germline (reference sequence). There are 13 residues in the CDR3. Unmatched junction bases numbered 5, after V lost 3 bases and J lost 8 bases. CDR3 loop: CASSHLGQGGYTF. The DNA of the CDR3 is TGTGCCAGCAGCCACCTCGGACAGGGAGGCTACACCTTC.

The V call is TRBV5-8, the J call TRBJ1-5, with D possibly TRBD1 on 6 matching bases. Deletions cut 4 bases from V and 9 bases from J, with 23 bases between. CDR1 and CDR2 (germline): SGHTS, YDEGEE. The CDR3 has 16 residues. The chain's CDR3 is CASSPSRQAPRGPQHF. As DNA, the CDR3 is TGTGCCAGCAGCCCTAGCCGACAGGCACCACGGGGGCCCCAGCATTTT.

This chain connects TRBV6-5 to TRBJ2-2; D may be TRBD1 (6 bases). The V end was cut by 0 bases, the J end by 2 bases, with 7 bases between. Germline CDR1 and CDR2: MNHEY and SVGAGI. This CDR3 contains 15 residues. CDR3 amino acids: CASSYSDRNTGELFF. CDR3 coding DNA: TGTGCCAGCAGTTACTCGGACAGAAACACCGGGGAGCTGTTTTTT.

Only a few counts were recorded for this clone. The chain couples TRBV2 to TRBJ2-7; TRBD1 is a possible D gene (6 bases). The CDR3 totals 12 residues. The germline V gene has CDR1 SNHLY and CDR2 FYNNEI. Trimming stripped 8 bases from V and 3 bases from J, with 11 bases between. The CDR3 DNA sequence: TGTGCCAGCTTGGGCAGGGGCTACGAGCAGTACTTC. Residues: CASLGRGYEQYF.

The J gene is TRBJ2-1, the V gene TRBV11-2; 7 bases map to TRBD2. V was pared by 8 bases and J by 9 bases, with 16 bases of the junction left unmatched. CDR1 is SGHAT and CDR2 is FQNNGV in the germline V gene. This CDR3 contains 15 residues. The CDR3 nucleotides are TGTGCCAGCCAGCGGGTGGGAGGGGCGCGTGGTGAGCAGTTCTTC. Its protein product is CASQRVGGARGEQFF.

The gene calls are TRBV9 and TRBJ1-2; D possibly corresponds to TRBD1 (6 bases). The CDR3 totals 16 residues. V was pared by 7 bases and J by 0 bases, with 19 bases between. The germline CDR1 and CDR2 sequences are SGDLS and YYNGEE. CDR3 DNA: TGTGCCAGCGGAACGGGCGGGGGGCTGGCTAACTATGGCTACACCTTC. Residues: CASGTGGGLANYGYTF.

This clone was seen more than once but under ten times. This chain links TRBV19 with TRBJ2-2; weak D call: TRBD1 (5 bases). Germline CDR1 reads LNHDA; CDR2 reads SQIVND (reference sequence). The V end lost 7 bases, the J end lost 7 bases, and 13 bases lay between the germline ends. CDR3 length: 13 amino acids. This chain's CDR3 is CASTVRVGGELFF. CDR3 sequence (DNA): TGTGCCAGTACCGTCAGGGTTGGCGGGGAGCTGTTTTTT.

The chain joins TRBV3-1 (or the pseudogene TRBV3-2) to TRBJ1-2, with 7 bases matching TRBD1. J gave up 6 bases and V 3 bases, and 4 bases lay outside the gene matches. CDR1 LGHDT and CDR2 YNNKEL come from the germline V gene (reference sequence). CDR3 length: 13 residues. CDR3 sequence: CASSHLGQHGYTF. The DNA for the CDR3 is TGTGCCAGCAGCCACCTGGGACAGCATGGCTACACCTTC.

The chain uses TRBV11-1 and TRBJ2-7; 7 bases are shared with TRBD2. This CDR3 region has 18 residues. V was pared by 0 bases and J by 2 bases, with 13 bases of the junction left unmatched. Germline CDR1 SGHAT, CDR2 FQDESV (reference sequence). The DNA of the CDR3 is TGTGCCAGCAGCTTAGCGCTCGGGAGCGGGGTTAGGACCTACGAGCAGTACTTC. Protein product: CASSLALGSGVRTYEQYF.

The chain has TRBV9 and TRBJ2-5, with 13 bases aligning to TRBD2. Germline V CDR1 and CDR2: SGDLS, YYNGEE. CDR3 size: 17 residues. With 0 bases clipped from V and 2 bases from J, the junction kept 4 bases outside the gene matches. This chain's CDR3 is CASSVGLAGGYQETQYF. DNA for the CDR3: TGTGCCAGCAGCGTAGGACTAGCGGGAGGATATCAAGAGACCCAGTACTTC.

This chain uses TRBV6-5 with TRBJ1-2; tentatively, D is TRBD1 (5 bases). This CDR3 spans 11 amino acids. Trimming left V 4 bases short and J 8 bases short, with 8 bases between. Germline values: CDR1 MNHEY, CDR2 SVGAGI. This CDR3 reads CASSSTGGYTF. The CDR3 DNA sequence: TGTGCCAGCAGTTCTACAGGCGGCTACACCTTC.

The chain has TRBV18 and TRBJ2-7; tentative D call: TRBD2 (5 bases). Germline V CDR1 and CDR2: KGHSH, LQKENI. The CDR3 consists of 16 residues. Trimming removed 3 bases from V and 3 bases from J, with 18 bases in between. DNA for the CDR3: TGTGCCAGCTCACCTCGCTTTTTGGCGGGCAGCTACGAGCAGTACTTC. Amino acids: CASSPRFLAGSYEQYF.

The genes are TRBV5-8 and TRBJ2-7; TRBD2 is a possible D gene (5 bases). Germline V gives CDR1 SGHTS, CDR2 YDEGEE. With 4 bases removed from V and 6 bases from J, the gap between germline ends came to 11 bases. The CDR3 loop spans 12 amino acids. CDR3 sequence: CASSILLGEQYF. DNA of the CDR3: TGTGCCAGCAGCATCTTACTAGGCGAGCAGTACTTC.

The rearrangement joins TRBV5-3 to TRBJ1-6, with TRBD1 matching 10 bases. TRBV5-3 is classed as an ORF, of uncertain function. This CDR3 region has 16 residues. The ends lost 0 bases at V and 8 bases at J; junction bases unmatched: 5. In nucleotides, the CDR3 is TGTGCCAGAAGCTTGGGATGCGGGACAGGGGATTCACCCCTCCACTTT. It encodes CARSLGCGTGDSPLHF.

V usage is TRBV7-2 and J usage is TRBJ1-1; D may be TRBD1 (5 bases). With 5 bases removed from V and 1 base from J, the gap between germline ends came to 11 bases. The germline V gene encodes CDR1 SGHTA and CDR2 FQGNSA. The CDR3 is 14 amino acids. CDR3 amino acids: CASSPRTQNTEAFF. The CDR3 DNA is TGTGCCAGCAGCCCCAGGACACAGAACACTGAAGCTTTCTTT.

The chain employs TRBV10-2 and TRBJ1-2; 9 nucleotides agree with TRBD1. The germline V gene has CDR1 WSHSY and CDR2 SAAADI. The CDR3 is 17 residues long. Trimming removed 4 bases from V and 4 bases from J; junction bases left unmatched: 13. The CDR3 region is CASSGQGQGESGYGYTF. The CDR3 nucleotides are TGCGCCAGCAGTGGCCAGGGACAGGGCGAATCAGGCTATGGCTACACCTTC.

The chain recombines TRBV5-1 with TRBJ2-7; TRBD2 matches at 9 bases. CDR3 length: 15 amino acids. Germline CDR1 is SGHRS and CDR2 is YFSETQ. The V segment lost 0 bases and the J segment 3 bases; nucleotides outside the gene matches: 4. The chain's CDR3 is CASSLGAGGGYEQYF. For the CDR3, the DNA is TGCGCCAGCAGCTTGGGGGCGGGAGGGGGCTACGAGCAGTACTTC.

V gene TRBV3-1 (or the pseudogene TRBV3-2) combines with J gene TRBJ1-3; D remains unclear. The germline CDR1 and CDR2 sequences are LGHDT and YNNKEL (reference sequence). Trimming shortened V by 1 base and J by 0 bases, and 7 bases separated the two germline ends. The length of the CDR3 is 15 residues. CDR3 sequence: CASSQVGSSGNTIYF. DNA for the CDR3: TGTGCCAGCAGCCAAGTTGGCAGCTCTGGAAACACCATATATTTT.